Here is one T cell receptor beta chain with its context. The data were produced by immunoSEQ multiplex PCR, yet TCRdb's version contains in-frame clones alone and is incomplete. The table lists about 72,000 clones, roughly nine tenths of them singletons. The entry originates in a study of OX40 agonist ivuxolimab in advanced cancers. There are 17 residues in the CDR3. Germline trimming cut 0 bases from V and 1 base from J; bases unmatched to any gene: 6. CDR1 SGHNT and CDR2 YYREEE come from the germline V gene (reference sequence). Specimen: CD4+ or CD8+ T cells sorted from blood, collected in a trial of the OX40 agonist ivuxolimab. The chain couples TRBV5-4 to TRBJ2-3; 9 bases match TRBD2. This TCR was recovered from an adult with an advanced solid tumor such as melanoma, head and neck, liver or kidney cancer. The CDR3 region is CASSLAGGRAGTDTQYF. The CDR3, as DNA: TGTGCCAGCAGCTTGGCTGGCGGGAGGGCGGGCACAGATACGCAGTATTTT.